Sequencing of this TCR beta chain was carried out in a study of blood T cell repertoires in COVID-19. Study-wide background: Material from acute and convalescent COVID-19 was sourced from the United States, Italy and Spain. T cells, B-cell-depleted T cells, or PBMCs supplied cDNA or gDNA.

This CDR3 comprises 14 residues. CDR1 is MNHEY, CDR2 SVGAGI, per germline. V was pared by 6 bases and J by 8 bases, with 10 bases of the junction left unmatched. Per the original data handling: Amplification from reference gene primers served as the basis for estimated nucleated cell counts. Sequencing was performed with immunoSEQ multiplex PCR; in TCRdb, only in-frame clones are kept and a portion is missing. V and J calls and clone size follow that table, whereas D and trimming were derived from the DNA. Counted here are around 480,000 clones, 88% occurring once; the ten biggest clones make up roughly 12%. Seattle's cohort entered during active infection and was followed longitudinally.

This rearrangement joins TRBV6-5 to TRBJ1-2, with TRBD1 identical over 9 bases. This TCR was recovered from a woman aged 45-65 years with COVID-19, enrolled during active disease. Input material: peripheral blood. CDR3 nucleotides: TGTGCCAGCAGCCGGGGACAGGGCCAACGGGGCTACACCTTC. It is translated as CASSRGQGQRGYTF.